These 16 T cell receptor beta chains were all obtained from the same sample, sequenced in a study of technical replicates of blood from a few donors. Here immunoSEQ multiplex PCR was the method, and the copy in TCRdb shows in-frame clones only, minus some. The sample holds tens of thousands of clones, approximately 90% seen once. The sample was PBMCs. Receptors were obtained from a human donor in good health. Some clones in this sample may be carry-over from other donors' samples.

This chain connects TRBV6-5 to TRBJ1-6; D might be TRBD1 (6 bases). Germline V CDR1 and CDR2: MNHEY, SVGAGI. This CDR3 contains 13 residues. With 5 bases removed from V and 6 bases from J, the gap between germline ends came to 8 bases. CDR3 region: CASSQGGNSPLHF. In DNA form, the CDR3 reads TGTGCCAGCAGTCAAGGGGGTAATTCACCCCTCCACTTT.

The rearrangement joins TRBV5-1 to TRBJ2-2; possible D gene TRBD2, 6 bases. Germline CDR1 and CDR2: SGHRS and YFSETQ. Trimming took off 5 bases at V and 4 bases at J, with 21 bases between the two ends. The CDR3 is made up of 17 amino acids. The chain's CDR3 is CASRHDRDFTSTGELFF. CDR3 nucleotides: TGCGCCAGCAGACATGACCGGGACTTCACGAGCACCGGGGAGCTGTTTTTT.

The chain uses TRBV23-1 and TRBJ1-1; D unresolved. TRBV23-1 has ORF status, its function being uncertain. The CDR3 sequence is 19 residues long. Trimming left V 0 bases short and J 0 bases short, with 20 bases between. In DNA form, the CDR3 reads TGCGCCAGCAGTCAATCGTTTGGCAGCTGGAGTACCATGAACACTGAAGCTTTCTTT. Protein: CASSQSFGSWSTMNTEAFF.

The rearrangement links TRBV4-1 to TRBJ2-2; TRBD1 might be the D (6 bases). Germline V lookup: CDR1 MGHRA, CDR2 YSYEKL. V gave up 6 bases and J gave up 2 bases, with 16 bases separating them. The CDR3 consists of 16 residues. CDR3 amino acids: CASRPEWGPNTGELFF. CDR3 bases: TGCGCCAGCAGACCCGAATGGGGGCCCAACACCGGGGAGCTGTTTTTT.

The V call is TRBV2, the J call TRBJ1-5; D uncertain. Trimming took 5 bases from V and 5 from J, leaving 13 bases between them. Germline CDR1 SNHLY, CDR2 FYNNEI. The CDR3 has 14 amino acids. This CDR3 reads CASSKRTQDQPQHF. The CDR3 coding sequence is TGTGCCAGCAGTAAGAGGACTCAAGATCAGCCCCAGCATTTT.

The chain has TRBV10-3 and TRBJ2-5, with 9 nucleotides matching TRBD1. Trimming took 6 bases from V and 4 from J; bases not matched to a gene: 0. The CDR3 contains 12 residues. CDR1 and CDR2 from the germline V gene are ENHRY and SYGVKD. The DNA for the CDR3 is TGTGCCATCAGGACAGGGGGAGAGACCCAGTACTTC. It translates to CAIRTGGETQYF.

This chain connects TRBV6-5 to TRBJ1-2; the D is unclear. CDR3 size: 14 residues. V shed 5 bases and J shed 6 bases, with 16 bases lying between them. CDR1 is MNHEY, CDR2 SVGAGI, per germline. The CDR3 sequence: CASSNNRGVHGYTF. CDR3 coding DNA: TGTGCCAGCAGTAACAACCGCGGGGTACATGGCTACACCTTC.

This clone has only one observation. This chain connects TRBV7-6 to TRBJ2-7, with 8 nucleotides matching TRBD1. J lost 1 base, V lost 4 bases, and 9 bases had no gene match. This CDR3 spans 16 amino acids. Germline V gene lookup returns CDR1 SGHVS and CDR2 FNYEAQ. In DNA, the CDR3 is TGTGCCAGCAGCTCCGGACAGGGTCTATTTTCCTACGAGCAGTACTTC. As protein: CASSSGQGLFSYEQYF. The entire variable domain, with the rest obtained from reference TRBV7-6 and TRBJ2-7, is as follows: GAGVSQSPRYKVTKRGQDVALRCDPISGHVSLYWYRQALGQGPEFLTYFNYEAQQDKSGLPNDRFSAERPEGSISTLTIQRTEQRDSAMYRCASSSGQGLFSYEQYFGPGTRLTVT.

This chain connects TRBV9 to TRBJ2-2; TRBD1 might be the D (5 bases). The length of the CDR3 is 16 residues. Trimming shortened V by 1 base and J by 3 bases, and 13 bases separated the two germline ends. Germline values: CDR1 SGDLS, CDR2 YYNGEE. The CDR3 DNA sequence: TGTGCCAGCAGCGTAACTTCGGCAGGGCACACCGGGGAGCTGTTTTTT. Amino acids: CASSVTSAGHTGELFF.

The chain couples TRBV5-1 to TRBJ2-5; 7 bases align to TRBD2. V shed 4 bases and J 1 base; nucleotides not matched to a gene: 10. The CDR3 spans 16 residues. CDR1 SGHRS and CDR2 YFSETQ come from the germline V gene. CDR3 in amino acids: CASSPWASGVQETQYF. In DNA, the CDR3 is TGCGCCAGCAGCCCCTGGGCTAGCGGCGTCCAAGAGACCCAGTACTTC.

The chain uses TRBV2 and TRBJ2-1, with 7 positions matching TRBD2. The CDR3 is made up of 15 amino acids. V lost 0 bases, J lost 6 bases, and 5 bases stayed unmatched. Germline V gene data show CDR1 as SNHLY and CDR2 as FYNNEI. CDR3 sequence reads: CASSEAGGFRNEQFF. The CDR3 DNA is TGTGCCAGCAGTGAAGCGGGAGGGTTCCGCAATGAGCAGTTCTTC.

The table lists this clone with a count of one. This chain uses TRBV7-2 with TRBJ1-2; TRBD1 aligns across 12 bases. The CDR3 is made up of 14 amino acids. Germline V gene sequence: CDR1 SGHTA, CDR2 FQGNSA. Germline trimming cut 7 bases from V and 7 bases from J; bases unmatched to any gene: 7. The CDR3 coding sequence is TGTGCCAGCATCCGGGACAGGGGGCGCGTTGGCTACACCTTC. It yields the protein CASIRDRGRVGYTF.

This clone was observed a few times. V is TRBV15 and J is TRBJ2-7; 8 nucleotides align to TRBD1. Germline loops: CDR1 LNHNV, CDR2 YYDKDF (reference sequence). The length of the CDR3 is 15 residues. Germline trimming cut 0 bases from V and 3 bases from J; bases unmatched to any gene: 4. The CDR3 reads CATSRDRTGIYEQYF. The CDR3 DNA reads TGTGCCACCAGCAGAGATAGGACAGGGATCTACGAGCAGTACTTC.

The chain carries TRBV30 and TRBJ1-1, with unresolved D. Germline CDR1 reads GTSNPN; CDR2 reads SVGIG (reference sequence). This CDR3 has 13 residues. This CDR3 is CALEVLRGTEAFF. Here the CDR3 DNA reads TGTGCTTTGGAGGTATTGCGGGGCACTGAAGCTTTCTTT.

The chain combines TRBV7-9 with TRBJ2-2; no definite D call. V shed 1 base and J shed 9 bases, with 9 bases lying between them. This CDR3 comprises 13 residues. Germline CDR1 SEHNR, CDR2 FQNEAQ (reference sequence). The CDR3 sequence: CASSLDSRRELFF. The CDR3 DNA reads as TGTGCCAGCAGCTTAGACAGTCGTAGGGAGCTGTTTTTT. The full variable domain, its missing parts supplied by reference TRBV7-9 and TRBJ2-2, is DTGVSQNPRHKITKRGQNVTFRCDPISEHNRLYWYRQTLGQGPEFLTYFQNEAQLEKSRLLSDRFSAERPKGSFSTLEIQRTEQGDSAMYLCASSLDSRRELFFGEGSRLTVL.

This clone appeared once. The CDR3 here is CAWSVRGTRGNTIYF. The CDR3, as DNA: TGTGCCTGGAGTGTAAGGGGGACAAGGGGAAACACCATATATTTT. The V and J genes are TRBV30 and TRBJ1-3, with D perhaps TRBD1 (6 bases). The germline CDR1 and CDR2 sequences are GTSNPN and SVGIG (reference sequence). Trimming removed 0 bases at V and 4 bases at J, with 13 bases between. The CDR3 consists of 15 residues.